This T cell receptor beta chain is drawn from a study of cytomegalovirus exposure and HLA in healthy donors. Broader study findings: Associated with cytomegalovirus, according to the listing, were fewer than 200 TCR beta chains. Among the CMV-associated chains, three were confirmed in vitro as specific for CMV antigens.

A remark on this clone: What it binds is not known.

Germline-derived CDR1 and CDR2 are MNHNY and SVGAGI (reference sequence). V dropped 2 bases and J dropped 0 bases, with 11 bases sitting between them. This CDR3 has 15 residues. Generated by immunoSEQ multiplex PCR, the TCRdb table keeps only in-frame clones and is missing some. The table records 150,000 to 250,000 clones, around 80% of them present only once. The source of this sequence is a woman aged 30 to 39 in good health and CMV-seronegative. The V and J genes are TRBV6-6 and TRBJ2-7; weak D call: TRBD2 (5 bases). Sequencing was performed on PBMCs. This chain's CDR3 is CASSYNSGGSYEQYF. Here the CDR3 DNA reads TGTGCCAGCAGTTACAATTCCGGAGGCTCCTACGAGCAGTACTTC.